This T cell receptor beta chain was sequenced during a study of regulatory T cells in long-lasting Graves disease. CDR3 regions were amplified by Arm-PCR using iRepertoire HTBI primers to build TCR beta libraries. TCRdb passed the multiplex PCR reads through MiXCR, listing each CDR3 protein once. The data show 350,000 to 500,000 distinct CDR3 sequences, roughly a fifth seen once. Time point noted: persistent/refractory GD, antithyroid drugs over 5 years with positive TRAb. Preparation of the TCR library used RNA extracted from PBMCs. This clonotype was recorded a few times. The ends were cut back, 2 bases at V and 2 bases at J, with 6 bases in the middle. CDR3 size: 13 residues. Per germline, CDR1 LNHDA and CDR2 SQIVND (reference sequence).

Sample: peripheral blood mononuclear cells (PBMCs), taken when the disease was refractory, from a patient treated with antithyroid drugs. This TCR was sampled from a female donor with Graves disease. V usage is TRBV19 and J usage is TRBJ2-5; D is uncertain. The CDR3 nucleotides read TGTGCCAGTAGTATACGTAATCAAGAGACCCAGTACTTC. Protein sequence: CASSIRNQETQYF.